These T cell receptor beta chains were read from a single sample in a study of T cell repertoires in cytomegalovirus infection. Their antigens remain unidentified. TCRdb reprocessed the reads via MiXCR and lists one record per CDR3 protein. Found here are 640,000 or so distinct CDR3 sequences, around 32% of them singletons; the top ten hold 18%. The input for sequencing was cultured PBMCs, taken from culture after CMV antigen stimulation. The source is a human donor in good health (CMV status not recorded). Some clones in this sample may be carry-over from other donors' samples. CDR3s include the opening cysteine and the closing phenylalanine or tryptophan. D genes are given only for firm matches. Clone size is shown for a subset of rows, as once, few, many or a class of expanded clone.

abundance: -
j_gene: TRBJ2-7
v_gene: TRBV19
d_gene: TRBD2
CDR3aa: CASRYVAGAHEQYF
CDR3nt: TGTGCCAGTCGGTATGTGGCGGGAGCCCACGAGCAGTACTTC

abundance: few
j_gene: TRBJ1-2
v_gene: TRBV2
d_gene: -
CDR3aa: CASTNRAYGYTF
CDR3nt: TGTGCCAGCACTAACAGGGCCTATGGCTACACCTTC

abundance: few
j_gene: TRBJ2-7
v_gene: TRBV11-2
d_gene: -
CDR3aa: CASTPRRGVDEQYF
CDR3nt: TGTGCCAGCACCCCACGCAGGGGGGTAGACGAGCAGTACTTC

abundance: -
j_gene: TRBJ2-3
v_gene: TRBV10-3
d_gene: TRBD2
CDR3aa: CAVGTSGGADTDTQYF
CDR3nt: TGTGCCGTCGGGACTAGCGGGGGGGCTGACACAGATACGCAGTATTTT

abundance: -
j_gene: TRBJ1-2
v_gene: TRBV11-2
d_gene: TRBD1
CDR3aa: CASSSLTGEYLGDGYTF
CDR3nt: TGTGCCAGCAGCTCGCTTACAGGGGAGTATCTAGGGGATGGCTACACCTTC

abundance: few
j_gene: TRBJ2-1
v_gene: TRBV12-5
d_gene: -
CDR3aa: CASGLLGQFF
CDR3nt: TGTGCTAGTGGTTTGTTGGGGCAGTTCTTC

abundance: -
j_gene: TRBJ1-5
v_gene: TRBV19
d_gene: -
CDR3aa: CASTTFGQPQHF
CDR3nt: TGTGCCAGTACAACATTTGGCCAGCCCCAGCATTTT

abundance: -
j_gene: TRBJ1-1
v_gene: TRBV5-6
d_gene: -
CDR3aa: CASSAGKQGLMNTEAFF
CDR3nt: TGTGCCAGCAGCGCCGGGAAACAGGGCCTAATGAACACTGAAGCTTTCTTT

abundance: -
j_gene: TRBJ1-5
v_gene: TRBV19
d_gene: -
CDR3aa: CASSIVASGDQPQHF
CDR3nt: TGTGCCAGTAGTATAGTAGCGTCAGGGGATCAGCCCCAGCATTTT

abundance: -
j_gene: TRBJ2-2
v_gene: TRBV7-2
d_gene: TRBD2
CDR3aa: CASSLGPGGVTGELFF
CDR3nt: TGTGCCAGCAGCTTAGGTCCGGGAGGGGTCACCGGGGAGCTGTTTTTT

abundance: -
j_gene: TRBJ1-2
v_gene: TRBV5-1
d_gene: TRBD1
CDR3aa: CASSLDGQGGYYGYTF
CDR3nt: TGCGCCAGCAGCCTGGACGGACAGGGCGGGTACTATGGCTACACCTTC

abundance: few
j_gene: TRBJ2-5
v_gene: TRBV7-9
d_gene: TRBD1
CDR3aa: CASSHTGQGALETQYF
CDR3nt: TGTGCCAGCAGCCATACGGGACAGGGGGCGTTGGAGACCCAGTACTTC

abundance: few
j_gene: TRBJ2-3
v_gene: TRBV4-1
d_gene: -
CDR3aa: CASNLPPGTQYF
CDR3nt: TGCGCCAGCAACCTACCCCCAGGGACGCAGTATTTT

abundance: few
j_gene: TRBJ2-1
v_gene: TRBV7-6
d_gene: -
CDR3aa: CASSGVSGRGHEQFF
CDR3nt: TGTGCCAGCAGCGGAGTTAGCGGGCGGGGGCATGAGCAGTTCTTC

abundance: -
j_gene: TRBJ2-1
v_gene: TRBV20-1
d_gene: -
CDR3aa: CSARERRDSYNEQFF
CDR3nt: TGCAGTGCTAGGGAGCGGAGAGACTCCTACAATGAGCAGTTCTTC

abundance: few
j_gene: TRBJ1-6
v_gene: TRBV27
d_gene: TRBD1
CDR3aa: CASTTDRVGSSYNSPLHF
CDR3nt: TGTGCCAGCACCACGGACAGGGTGGGGAGCTCCTATAATTCACCTCTCCACTTT

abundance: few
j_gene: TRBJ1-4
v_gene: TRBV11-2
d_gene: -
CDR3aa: CASSLLGASNEKLFF
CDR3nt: TGTGCCAGCAGTCTTCTAGGGGCCTCTAATGAAAAACTGTTTTTT

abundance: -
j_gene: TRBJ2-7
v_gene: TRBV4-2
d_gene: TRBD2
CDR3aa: CASSHLPGLAGFSYEQYF
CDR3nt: TGTGCCAGCAGCCACCTTCCGGGACTAGCGGGGTTCTCCTACGAGCAGTACTTC

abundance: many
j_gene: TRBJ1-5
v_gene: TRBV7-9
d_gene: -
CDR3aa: CASTDGWQPQHF
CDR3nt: TGTGCCAGCACCGACGGTTGGCAGCCCCAGCATTTT

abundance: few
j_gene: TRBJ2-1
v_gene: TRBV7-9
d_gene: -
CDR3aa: CASSLGSGTEQFF
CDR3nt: TGTGCCAGCAGCTTAGGTTCGGGGACGGAGCAGTTCTTC

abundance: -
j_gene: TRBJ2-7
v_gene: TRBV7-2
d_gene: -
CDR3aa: CASSETGGYEQYF
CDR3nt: TGTGCCAGCAGCGAAACCGGCGGCTACGAGCAGTACTTC

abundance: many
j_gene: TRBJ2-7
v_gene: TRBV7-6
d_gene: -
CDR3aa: CASSLGSTYEQYF
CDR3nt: TGTGCCAGCAGCTTAGGATCAACCTACGAGCAGTACTTC

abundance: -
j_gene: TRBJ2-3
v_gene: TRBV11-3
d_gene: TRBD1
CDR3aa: CASSPGTDSTDTQYF
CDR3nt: TGTGCCAGCAGCCCAGGGACAGATTCCACAGATACGCAGTATTTT

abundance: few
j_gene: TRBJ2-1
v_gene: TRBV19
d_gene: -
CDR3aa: CASSMVLVRDEQFF
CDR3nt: TGTGCCAGTAGTATGGTACTAGTCAGGGATGAGCAGTTCTTC

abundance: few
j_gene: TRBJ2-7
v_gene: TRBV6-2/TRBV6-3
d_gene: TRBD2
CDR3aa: CASSRLAGGYNYEQYF
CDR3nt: TGTGCCAGCAGTCGACTAGCGGGAGGTTATAACTACGAGCAGTACTTC

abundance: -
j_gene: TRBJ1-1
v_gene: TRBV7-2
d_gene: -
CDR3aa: CASSSMVDTEAFF
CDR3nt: TGTGCCAGCAGCTCTATGGTTGACACTGAAGCTTTCTTT

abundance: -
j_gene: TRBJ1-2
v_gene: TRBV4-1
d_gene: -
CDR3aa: CASSQDVGKVVGYTF
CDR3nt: TGCGCCAGCAGCCAAGATGTGGGGAAAGTGGTAGGCTACACCTTC

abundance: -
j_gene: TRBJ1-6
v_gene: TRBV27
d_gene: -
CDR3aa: CASSLLVGNSPLHF
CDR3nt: TGTGCCAGCAGTTTATTAGTAGGGAATTCACCCCTCCACTTT

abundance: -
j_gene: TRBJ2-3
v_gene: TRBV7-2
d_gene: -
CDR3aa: CASSIRPVPSLYLSLDTQYF
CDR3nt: TGTGCCAGCAGTATACGACCAGTTCCTAGCTTATATCTCTCATTGGATACGCAGTATTTT

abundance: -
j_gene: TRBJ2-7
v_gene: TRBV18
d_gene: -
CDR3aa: CASSTLSYEQYF
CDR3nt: TGTGCCAGCTCAACACTCTCCTACGAGCAGTACTTC

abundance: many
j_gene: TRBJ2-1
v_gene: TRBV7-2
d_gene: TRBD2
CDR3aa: CASSLAPSGGWSYNEQFF
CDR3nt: TGTGCCAGCAGCTTAGCCCCTAGCGGGGGGTGGTCCTACAATGAGCAGTTCTTC

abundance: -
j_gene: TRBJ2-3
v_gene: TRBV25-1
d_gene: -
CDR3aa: CATGEEGGGDTQYF
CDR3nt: TGTGCCACCGGAGAAGAGGGTGGAGGAGATACGCAGTATTTT

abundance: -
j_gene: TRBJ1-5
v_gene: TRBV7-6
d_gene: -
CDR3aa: CASSPGSRNQPQHF
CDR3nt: TGTGCCAGCAGCCCAGGGAGTCGCAATCAGCCCCAGCATTTT

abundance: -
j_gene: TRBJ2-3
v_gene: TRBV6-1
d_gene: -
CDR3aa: CATYGDTQYF
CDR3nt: TGTGCCACCTACGGGGATACGCAGTATTTT

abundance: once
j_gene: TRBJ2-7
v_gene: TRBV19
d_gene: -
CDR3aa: CASSADGFSSYEQYF
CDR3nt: TGTGCCAGTAGTGCCGACGGATTCAGCTCCTACGAGCAGTACTTC

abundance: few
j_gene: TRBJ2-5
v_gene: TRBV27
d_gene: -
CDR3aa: CASSLSLGGRETQYF
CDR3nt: TGTGCCAGCAGTTTATCTCTAGGCGGGCGAGAGACCCAGTACTTC

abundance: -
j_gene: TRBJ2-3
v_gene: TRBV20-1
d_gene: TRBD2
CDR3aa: CSASPTSGVGWGTDTQYF
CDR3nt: TGCAGTGCTTCACCGACTAGCGGGGTGGGGTGGGGCACAGATACGCAGTATTTT

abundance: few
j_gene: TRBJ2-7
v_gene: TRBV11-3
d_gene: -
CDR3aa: CASSFVLTAGVTYEQYF
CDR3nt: TGTGCCAGCAGCTTCGTCTTAACGGCAGGGGTTACCTACGAGCAGTACTTC

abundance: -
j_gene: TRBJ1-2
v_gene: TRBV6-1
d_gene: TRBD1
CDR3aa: CASSRLQGASGYTF
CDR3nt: TGTGCCAGCAGTAGACTACAGGGGGCAAGCGGCTACACCTTC

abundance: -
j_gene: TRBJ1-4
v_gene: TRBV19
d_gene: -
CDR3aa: CASSIRASARWNEKLFF
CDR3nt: TGTGCCAGTAGTATCAGGGCCTCGGCCAGGTGGAATGAAAAACTGTTTTTT

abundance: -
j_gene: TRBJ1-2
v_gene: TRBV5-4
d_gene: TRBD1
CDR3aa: CASSQRTGSGGYTF
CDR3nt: TGTGCCAGCAGCCAGCGGACAGGGTCGGGGGGCTACACCTTC

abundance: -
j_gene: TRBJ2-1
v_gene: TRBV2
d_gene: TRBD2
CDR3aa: CASRGGWGEQFF
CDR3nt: TGTGCCAGCAGGGGGGGGTGGGGTGAGCAGTTCTTC

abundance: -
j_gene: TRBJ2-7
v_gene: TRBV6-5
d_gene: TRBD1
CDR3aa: CASSRRQGAVYEQYF
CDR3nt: TGTGCCAGCAGTAGAAGACAGGGGGCTGTCTACGAGCAGTACTTC

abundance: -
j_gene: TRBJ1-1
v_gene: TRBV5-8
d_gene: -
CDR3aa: CASSQRTYMNTEAFF
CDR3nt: TGTGCCAGCAGCCAAAGGACGTACATGAACACTGAAGCTTTCTTT

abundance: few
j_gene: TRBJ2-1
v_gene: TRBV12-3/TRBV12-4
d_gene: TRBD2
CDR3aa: CASSWLAGDNEQFF
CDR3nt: TGTGCCAGCAGTTGGCTAGCGGGCGACAATGAGCAGTTCTTC

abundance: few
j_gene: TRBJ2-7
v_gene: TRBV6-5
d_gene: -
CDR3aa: CASSRGTLRQGHEQYF
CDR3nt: TGTGCCAGCAGCAGAGGGACTCTTCGACAGGGCCACGAGCAGTACTTC

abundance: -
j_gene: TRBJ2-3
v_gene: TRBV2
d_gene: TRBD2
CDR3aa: CASSPGLAGGPQGTQYF
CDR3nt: TGTGCCAGCAGCCCGGGACTAGCGGGAGGGCCGCAGGGTACGCAGTATTTT

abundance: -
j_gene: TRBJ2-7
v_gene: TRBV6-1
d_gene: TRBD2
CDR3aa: CASRGVVSYEQYF
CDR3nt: TGTGCCAGCCGGGGGGTCGTTAGCTACGAGCAGTACTTC

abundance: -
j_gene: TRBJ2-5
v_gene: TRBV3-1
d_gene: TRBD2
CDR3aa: CASSTTSGEGETQYF
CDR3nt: TGTGCCAGCAGCACGACTAGCGGAGAGGGGGAGACCCAGTACTTC

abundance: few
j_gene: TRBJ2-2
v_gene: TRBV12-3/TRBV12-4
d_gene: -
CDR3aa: CASSLTSGSNTGELFF
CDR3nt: TGTGCCAGCAGTTTAACCAGCGGGTCGAACACCGGGGAGCTGTTTTTT

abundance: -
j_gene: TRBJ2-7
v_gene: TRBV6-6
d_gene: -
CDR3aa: CASSYSRERISHEQYF
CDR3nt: TGTGCCAGCAGTTACTCTCGGGAGAGGATTTCTCACGAGCAGTACTTC

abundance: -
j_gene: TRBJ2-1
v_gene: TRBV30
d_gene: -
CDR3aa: CAWSVWGNEQFF
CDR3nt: TGTGCCTGGAGTGTGTGGGGCAATGAGCAGTTCTTC